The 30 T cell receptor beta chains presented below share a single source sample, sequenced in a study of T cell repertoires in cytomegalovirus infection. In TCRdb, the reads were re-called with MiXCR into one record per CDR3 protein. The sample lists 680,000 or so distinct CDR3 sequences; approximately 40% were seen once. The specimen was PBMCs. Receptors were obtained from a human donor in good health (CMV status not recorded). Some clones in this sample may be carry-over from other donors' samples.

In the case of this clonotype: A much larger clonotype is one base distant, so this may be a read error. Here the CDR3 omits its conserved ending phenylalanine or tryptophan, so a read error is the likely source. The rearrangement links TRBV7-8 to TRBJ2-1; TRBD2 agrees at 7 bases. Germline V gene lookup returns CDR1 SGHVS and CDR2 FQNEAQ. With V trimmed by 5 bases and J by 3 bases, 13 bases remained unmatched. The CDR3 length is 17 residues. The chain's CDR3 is CASSVGGAGFHYNEQFL. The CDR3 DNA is TGTGCCAGCAGCGTCGGCGGAGCGGGGTTCCACTACAATGAGCAGTTCTTA.

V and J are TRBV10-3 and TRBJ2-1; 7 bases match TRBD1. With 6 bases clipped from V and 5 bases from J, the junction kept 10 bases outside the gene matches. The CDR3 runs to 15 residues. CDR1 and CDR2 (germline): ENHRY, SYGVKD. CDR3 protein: CAIRDDKTGNNEQFF. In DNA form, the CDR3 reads TGTGCCATCAGGGACGACAAGACAGGGAACAATGAGCAGTTCTTC.

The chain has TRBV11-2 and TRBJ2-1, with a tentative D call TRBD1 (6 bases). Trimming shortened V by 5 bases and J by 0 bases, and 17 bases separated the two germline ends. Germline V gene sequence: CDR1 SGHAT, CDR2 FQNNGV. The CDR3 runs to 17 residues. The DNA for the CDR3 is TGTGCCAGCAGCGTGAGATGGAAAGGGGGCTCCTACAATGAGCAGTTCTTC. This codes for CASSVRWKGGSYNEQFF. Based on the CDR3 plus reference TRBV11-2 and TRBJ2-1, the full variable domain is EAGVAQSPRYKIIEKRQSVAFWCNPISGHATLYWYQQILGQGPKLLIQFQNNGVVDDSQLPKDRFSAERLKGVDSTLKIQPAKLEDSAVYLCASSVRWKGGSYNEQFFGPGTRLTVL.

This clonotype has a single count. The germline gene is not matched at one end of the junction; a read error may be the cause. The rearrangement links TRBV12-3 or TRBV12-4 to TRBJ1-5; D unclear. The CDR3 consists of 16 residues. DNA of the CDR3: TGTGCCAGCACCGAGATATGGCAAAGTGGCAATCCGCCCCAGCATTTT. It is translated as CASTEIWQSGNPPQHF.

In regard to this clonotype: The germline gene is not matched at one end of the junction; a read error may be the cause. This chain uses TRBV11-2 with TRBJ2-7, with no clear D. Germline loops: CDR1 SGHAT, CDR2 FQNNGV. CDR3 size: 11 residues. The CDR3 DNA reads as TGTGCCAGCAGCTCCACCTACGGGCAGTACTTC. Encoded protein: CASSSTYGQYF.

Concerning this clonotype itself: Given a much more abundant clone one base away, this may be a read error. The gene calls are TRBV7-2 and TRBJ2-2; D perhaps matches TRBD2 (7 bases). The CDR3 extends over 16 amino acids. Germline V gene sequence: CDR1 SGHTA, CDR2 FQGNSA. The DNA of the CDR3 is TGTGCCAGCAGCTTAGCGGGGGGGCCACGAACCGGGGAGCTGGTTTTT. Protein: CASSLAGGPRTGELVF.

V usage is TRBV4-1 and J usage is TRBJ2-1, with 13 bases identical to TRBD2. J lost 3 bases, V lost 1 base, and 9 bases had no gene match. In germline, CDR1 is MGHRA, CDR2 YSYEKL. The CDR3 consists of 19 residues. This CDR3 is CASSQGLAGGARGYNEQFF. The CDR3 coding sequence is TGCGCCAGCAGCCAAGGACTAGCGGGAGGTGCGAGGGGCTACAATGAGCAGTTCTTC.

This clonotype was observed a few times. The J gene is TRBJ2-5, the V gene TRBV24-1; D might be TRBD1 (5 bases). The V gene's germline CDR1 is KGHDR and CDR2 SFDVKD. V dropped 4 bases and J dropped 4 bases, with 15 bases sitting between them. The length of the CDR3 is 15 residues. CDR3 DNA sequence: TGTGCCACCAGTGAGGGCCGGACAAGTAGAGAGACCCAGTACTTC. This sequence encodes CATSEGRTSRETQYF.

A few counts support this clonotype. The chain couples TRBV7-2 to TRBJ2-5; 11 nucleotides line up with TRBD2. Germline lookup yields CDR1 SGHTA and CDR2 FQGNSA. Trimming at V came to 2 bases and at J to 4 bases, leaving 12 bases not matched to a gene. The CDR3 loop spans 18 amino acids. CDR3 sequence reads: CASSLYSSGRPRGETQYF. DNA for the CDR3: TGTGCCAGCAGCTTATATTCTAGCGGGAGGCCCAGGGGAGAGACCCAGTACTTC.

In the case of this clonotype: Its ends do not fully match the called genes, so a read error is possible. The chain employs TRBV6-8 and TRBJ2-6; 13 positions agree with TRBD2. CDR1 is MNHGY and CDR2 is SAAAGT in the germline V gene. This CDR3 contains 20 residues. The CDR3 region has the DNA TGTGCCAGCTGTTACTCGGGACTAGCGGGACCGGTCTCTGGGGCCAACGTCCTGACTTTC. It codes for CASCYSGLAGPVSGANVLTF.

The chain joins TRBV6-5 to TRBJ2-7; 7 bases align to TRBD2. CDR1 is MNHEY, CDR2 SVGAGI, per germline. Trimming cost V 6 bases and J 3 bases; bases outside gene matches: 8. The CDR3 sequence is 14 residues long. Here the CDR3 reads CASRNSGVGYEQYF. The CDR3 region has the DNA TGTGCCAGCAGGAACAGCGGGGTGGGCTACGAGCAGTACTTC.

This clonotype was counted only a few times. This chain's CDR3 is CASSVMMGQGYEKLFF. The CDR3 nucleotides read TGTGCCAGCAGCGTGATGATGGGACAGGGTTATGAAAAACTGTTTTTT. The rearrangement uses TRBV9 and TRBJ1-4; 9 nucleotides align to TRBD1. Looked up from germline, CDR1 is SGDLS and CDR2 is YYNGEE. This CDR3 is built from 16 residues. V lost 2 bases to trimming and J lost 6 bases; unmatched junction nucleotides: 8.

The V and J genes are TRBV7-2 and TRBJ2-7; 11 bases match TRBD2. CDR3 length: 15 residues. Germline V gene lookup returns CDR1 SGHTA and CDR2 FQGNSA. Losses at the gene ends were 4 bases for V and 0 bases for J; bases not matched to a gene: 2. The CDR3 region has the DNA TGTGCCAGCAGCTCGGGACTAGCGGACTCCTACGAGCAGTACTTC. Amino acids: CASSSGLADSYEQYF.

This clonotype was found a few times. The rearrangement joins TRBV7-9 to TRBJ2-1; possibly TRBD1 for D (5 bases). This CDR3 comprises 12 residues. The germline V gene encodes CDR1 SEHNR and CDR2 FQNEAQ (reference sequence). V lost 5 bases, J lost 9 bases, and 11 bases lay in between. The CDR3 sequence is CASSAQGVEQFF. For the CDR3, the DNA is TGTGCCAGCAGCGCCCAGGGTGTTGAGCAGTTCTTC.

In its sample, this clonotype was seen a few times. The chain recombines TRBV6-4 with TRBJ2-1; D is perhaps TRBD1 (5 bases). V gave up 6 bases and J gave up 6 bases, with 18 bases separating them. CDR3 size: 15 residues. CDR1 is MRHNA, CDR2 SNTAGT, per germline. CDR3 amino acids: CASSPMGGAANEQFF. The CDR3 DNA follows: TGTGCCAGCAGCCCCATGGGTGGGGCGGCCAATGAGCAGTTCTTC.

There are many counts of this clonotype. CDR3 coding DNA: TGTGCCAGCAGCTTTCCCCGCAATGAGCAGTTCTTC. Translated, it gives CASSFPRNEQFF. This chain uses TRBV7-6 with TRBJ2-1; D gene unclear. Trimming stripped 3 bases from V and 6 bases from J, with 6 bases between. Germline CDR1 and CDR2: SGHVS and FNYEAQ. The CDR3 has 12 residues.

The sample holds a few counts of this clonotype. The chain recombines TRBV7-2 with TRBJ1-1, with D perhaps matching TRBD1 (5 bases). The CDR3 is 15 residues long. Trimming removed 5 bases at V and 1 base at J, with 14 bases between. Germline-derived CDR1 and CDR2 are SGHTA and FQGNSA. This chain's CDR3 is CASSPPGGKNTEAFF. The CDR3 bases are TGTGCCAGCAGCCCCCCCGGGGGAAAGAACACTGAAGCTTTCTTT.

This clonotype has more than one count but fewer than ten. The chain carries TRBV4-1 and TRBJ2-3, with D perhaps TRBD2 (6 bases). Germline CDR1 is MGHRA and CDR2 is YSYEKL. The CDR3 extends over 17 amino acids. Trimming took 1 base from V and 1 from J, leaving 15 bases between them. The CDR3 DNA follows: TGCGCCAGCAGCCAAGTGGGGGGTCTGGACCGCACAGATACGCAGTATTTT. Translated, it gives CASSQVGGLDRTDTQYF.

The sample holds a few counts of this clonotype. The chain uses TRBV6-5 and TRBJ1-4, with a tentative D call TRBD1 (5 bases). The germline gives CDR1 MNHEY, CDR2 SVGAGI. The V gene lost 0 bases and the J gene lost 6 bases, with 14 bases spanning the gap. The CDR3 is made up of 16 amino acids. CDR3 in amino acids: CASSYSQSGPDEKLFF. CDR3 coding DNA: TGTGCCAGCAGTTACTCGCAGTCAGGGCCGGATGAAAAACTGTTTTTT.

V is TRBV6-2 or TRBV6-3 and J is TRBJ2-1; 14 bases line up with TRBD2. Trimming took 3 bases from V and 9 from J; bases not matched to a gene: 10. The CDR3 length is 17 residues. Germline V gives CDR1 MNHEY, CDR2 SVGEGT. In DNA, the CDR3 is TGTGCCAGCAGTTATCGACTAGCGGGAGGGATTTACGGTGAGCAGTTCTTC. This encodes CASSYRLAGGIYGEQFF.

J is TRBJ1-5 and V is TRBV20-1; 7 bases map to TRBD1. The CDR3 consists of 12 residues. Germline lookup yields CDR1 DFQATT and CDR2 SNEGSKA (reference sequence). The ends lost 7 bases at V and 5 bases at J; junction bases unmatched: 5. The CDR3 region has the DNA TGCAGTGTTCAAACAGGGGATCAGCCCCAGCATTTT. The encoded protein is CSVQTGDQPQHF.

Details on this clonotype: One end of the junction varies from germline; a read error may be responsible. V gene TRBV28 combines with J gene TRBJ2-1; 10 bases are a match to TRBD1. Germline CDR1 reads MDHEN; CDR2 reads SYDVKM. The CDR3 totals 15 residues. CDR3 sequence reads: CASSLRDRGGNKQFF. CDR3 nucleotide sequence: TGTGCCAGCAGTTTACGGGACAGGGGTGGCAATAAGCAGTTCTTC.

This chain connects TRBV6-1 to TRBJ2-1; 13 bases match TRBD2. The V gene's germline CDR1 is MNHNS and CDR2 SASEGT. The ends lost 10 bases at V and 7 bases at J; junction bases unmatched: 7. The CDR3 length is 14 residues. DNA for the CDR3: TGTGCCATCCGGACTAGCGGGGGAGGGAATGAGCAGTTCTTC. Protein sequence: CAIRTSGGGNEQFF.

CDR3 sequence reads: CASSSRTGTVDGNQPQHF. The CDR3 DNA sequence: TGTGCCAGCAGTTCCCGGACAGGGACCGTTGATGGCAATCAGCCCCAGCATTTT. The chain couples TRBV27 to TRBJ1-5; 8 bases fit TRBD1. The CDR3 totals 18 residues. V was clipped by 4 bases and J by 2 bases; unmatched bases: 13. Germline V gene lookup returns CDR1 MNHEY and CDR2 SMNVEV (reference sequence).

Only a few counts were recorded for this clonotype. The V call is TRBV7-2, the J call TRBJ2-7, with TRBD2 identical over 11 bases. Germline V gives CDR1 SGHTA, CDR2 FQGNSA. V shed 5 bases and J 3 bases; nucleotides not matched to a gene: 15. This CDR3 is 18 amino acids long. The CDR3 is CASSPRDSKLAGVYEQYF. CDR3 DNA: TGTGCCAGCAGCCCGCGGGACAGCAAACTAGCGGGGGTCTACGAGCAGTACTTC.

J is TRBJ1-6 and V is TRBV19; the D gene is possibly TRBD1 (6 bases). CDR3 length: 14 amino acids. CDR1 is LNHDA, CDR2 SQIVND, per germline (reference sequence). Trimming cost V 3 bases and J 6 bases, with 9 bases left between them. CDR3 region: CASSMQGINSPLHF. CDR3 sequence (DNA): TGTGCCAGTAGTATGCAGGGGATTAATTCACCCCTCCACTTT.

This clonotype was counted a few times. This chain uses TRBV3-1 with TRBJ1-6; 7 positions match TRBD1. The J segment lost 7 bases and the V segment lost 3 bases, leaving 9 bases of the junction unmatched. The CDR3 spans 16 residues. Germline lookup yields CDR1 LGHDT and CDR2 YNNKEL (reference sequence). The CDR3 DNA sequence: TGTGCCAGCAGCCAGCGACAGGGTGGGGAAAATTCACCCCTCCACTTT. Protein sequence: CASSQRQGGENSPLHF.

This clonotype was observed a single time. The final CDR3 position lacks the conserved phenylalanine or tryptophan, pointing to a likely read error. The CDR3 spells CASSPQREVSYEQYL. DNA of the CDR3: TGTGCCAGCAGCCCGCAGCGGGAGGTCTCCTACGAGCAGTACTTA. The J gene is TRBJ2-7, the V gene TRBV6-8, with TRBD2 identical over 9 bases. This CDR3 has 15 residues. Per the germline V gene, CDR1 is MNHGY and CDR2 is SAAAGT. The J segment lost 0 bases and the V segment lost 6 bases, leaving 6 bases of the junction unmatched.

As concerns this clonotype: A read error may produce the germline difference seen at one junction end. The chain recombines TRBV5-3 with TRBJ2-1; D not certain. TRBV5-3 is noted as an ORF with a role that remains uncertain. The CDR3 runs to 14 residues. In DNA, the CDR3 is TGTGCCAGCAGCTTGGGTTCAAGCTCCAATGAGCAGTTCTTC. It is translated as CASSLGSSSNEQFF.

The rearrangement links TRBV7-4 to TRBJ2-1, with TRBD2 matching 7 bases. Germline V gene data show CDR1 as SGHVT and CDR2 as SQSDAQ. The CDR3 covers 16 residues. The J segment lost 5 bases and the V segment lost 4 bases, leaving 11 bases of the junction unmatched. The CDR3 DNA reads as TGTGCCAGCAGCTATCAAAGTGGCGGGGGAAACAATGAGCAGTTCTTC. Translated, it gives CASSYQSGGGNNEQFF.